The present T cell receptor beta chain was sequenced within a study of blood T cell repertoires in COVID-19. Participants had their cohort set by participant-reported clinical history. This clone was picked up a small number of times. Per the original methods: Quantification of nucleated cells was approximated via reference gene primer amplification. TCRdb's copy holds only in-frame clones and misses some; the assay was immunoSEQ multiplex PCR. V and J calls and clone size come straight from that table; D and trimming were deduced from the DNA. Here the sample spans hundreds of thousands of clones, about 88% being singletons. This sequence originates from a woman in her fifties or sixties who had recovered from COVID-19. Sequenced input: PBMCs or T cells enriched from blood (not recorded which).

As DNA, the CDR3 is TGTGCCAGCAGCTTAGGCGGGAGGGCCGAGGAGACCCAGTACTTC. Protein sequence: CASSLGGRAEETQYF. The rearrangement joins TRBV7-2 to TRBJ2-5; 9 positions agree with TRBD2. CDR1 is SGHTA, CDR2 FQGNSA, per germline. The CDR3 is 15 residues long. The trim removed 1 base at V and 5 bases at J, leaving 5 bases unmatched.